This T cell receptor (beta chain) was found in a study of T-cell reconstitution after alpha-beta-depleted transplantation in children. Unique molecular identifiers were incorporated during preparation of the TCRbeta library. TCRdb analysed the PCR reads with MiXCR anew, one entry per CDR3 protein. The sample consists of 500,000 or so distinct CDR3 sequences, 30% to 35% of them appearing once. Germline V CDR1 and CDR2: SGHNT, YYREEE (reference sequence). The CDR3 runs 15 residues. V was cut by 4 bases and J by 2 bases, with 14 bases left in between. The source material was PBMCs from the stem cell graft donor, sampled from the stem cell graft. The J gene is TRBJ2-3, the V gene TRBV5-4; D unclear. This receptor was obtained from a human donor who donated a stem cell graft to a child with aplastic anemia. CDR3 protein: CASSRPGRPTDTQYF. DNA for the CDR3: TGTGCCAGCAGCCGCCCTGGGCGACCCACAGATACGCAGTATTTT.